One and the same sample provided the 30 T cell receptor beta chains below, sequenced in a study of T cell repertoires in cytomegalovirus infection. MiXCR, run by TCRdb on the reads, gives a single entry per CDR3 protein. The data show roughly 800,000 distinct CDR3 sequences, with almost 30% seen just once and around 14% held by the top ten. These receptors' targets are unknown. Specimen: cultured CD8+ T cells from PBMCs, collected from culture after CMV antigen stimulation. The receptors shown here come from a human donor in good health (CMV status not recorded). Some clones in this sample may be carry-over from other donors' samples.

The J gene is TRBJ2-5, the V gene TRBV6-5; 13 bases match TRBD2. The CDR3 is 19 amino acids. V lost 1 base and J lost 5; bases outside the gene matches: 13. Per the germline V gene, CDR1 is MNHEY and CDR2 is SVGAGI. For the CDR3, the DNA is TGTGCCAGCAGTTACTTCCAAAACAGACTAGCGGGGGGCAGGGAGACCCAGTACTTC. Its translation is CASSYFQNRLAGGRETQYF.

The DNA of the CDR3 is TGTGCCAGCAGTTTTACGGAACTGTATGGCTACACCTTC. Protein product: CASSFTELYGYTF. The chain combines TRBV12-3 or TRBV12-4 with TRBJ1-2; D unresolved. Trimming took 3 bases from V and 5 from J, leaving 10 bases between them. The CDR3 extends over 13 amino acids.

This clonotype was recorded many times. The rearrangement joins TRBV7-2 to TRBJ2-7; 11 nucleotides match TRBD1. CDR3 length: 14 amino acids. Germline CDR1 and CDR2: SGHTA and FQGNSA. V lost 5 bases to trimming and J lost 5 bases; unmatched junction nucleotides: 5. For the CDR3, the DNA is TGTGCCAGCAGCGCGCCGGGACAGGGGGACGAGCAGTACGTC. This gives the protein CASSAPGQGDEQYV.

This clonotype was seen a handful of times. The chain uses TRBV6-1 and TRBJ1-1; D ambiguous. The CDR3 length is 11 residues. With 6 bases removed from V and 7 bases from J, the gap between germline ends came to 9 bases. Germline V CDR1 and CDR2: MNHNS, SASEGT. The CDR3 DNA reads TGTGCCAGCAGCCGTGGCCTTGAAGCTTTCTTT. This translates into CASSRGLEAFF.

This sequence joins TRBV7-4 and TRBJ1-5, with TRBD1 as a possible D gene (5 bases). CDR3 length equals 13 residues. Per the germline V gene, CDR1 is SGHVT and CDR2 is SQSDAQ. Trimming shortened V by 1 base and J by 11 bases, and 12 bases separated the two germline ends. The CDR3 spells CASSLGGDETQHF. CDR3 DNA: TGTGCCAGCAGCTTAGGGGGGGATGAGACCCAGCATTTT.

This rearrangement joins TRBV10-3 to TRBJ1-3; D is possibly TRBD1 (6 bases). This CDR3 contains 16 residues. In germline, CDR1 is ENHRY, CDR2 SYGVKD. Trimming shortened V by 6 bases and J by 0 bases, and 15 bases separated the two germline ends. CDR3 loop: CAIRMYQGSSGNTIYF. The CDR3, as DNA: TGTGCCATCAGAATGTACCAGGGGAGCTCTGGAAACACCATATATTTT.

V usage is TRBV7-2 and J usage is TRBJ2-3; TRBD1 aligns across 12 bases. The junction had 7 bases not matched to a gene; V was cut back by 3 bases and J by 3 bases. Germline CDR1 is SGHTA and CDR2 is FQGNSA. This CDR3 region has 17 residues. The CDR3 protein is CASSFVPGQGATDTQYF. CDR3 DNA sequence: TGTGCCAGCAGCTTCGTCCCGGGACAGGGGGCAACAGATACGCAGTATTTT.

The CDR3 nucleotides read TGTGCCAGCAGGGAGATCTCAACCTACGAGCAGTACTTC. It specifies CASREISTYEQYF. The J gene is TRBJ2-7, the V gene TRBV6-1; D ambiguous. CDR1 and CDR2 from the germline V gene are MNHNS and SASEGT. This CDR3 region has 13 residues. V was pared by 6 bases and J by 2 bases, with 11 bases between.

This clonotype was seen at least ten times. J is TRBJ2-5 and V is TRBV7-2; D gene uncertain. Germline lookup yields CDR1 SGHTA and CDR2 FQGNSA. Trimming took off 1 base at V and 4 bases at J, with 13 bases between the two ends. The CDR3 length is 15 residues. The CDR3 DNA sequence: TGTGCCAGCAGCTTAGGGGTAGGACCTTCAGAGACCCAGTACTTC. This gives the protein CASSLGVGPSETQYF.

The V call is TRBV5-1, the J call TRBJ2-1; possible D gene TRBD1, 5 bases. The V gene lost 4 bases and the J gene lost 8 bases, with 13 bases spanning the gap. The CDR3 totals 13 residues. Germline CDR1 is SGHRS and CDR2 is YFSETQ. CDR3 coding DNA: TGCGCCAGCAGCGGCAACAGGTTGGATGAGCAGTTCTTC. Protein: CASSGNRLDEQFF.

With respect to this clonotype: Germline is not matched at one junction end, which may reflect a read error. The chain recombines TRBV12-5 with TRBJ1-2; D gene unclear. The CDR3 extends over 12 amino acids. CDR1 and CDR2 from the germline V gene are LGHNT and FRNRAP. Here the CDR3 reads CARGFPELGYTF. CDR3 in DNA: TGTGCTCGTGGTTTCCCAGAGCTTGGCTACACCTTC. The full variable domain, completed using reference TRBV12-5 and TRBJ1-2, is DARVTQTPRHKVTEMGQEVTMRCQPILGHNTVFWYRQTMMQGLELLAYFRNRAPLDDSGMPKDRFSAEMPDATLATLKIQPSEPRDSAVYFCARGFPELGYTFGSGTRLTVV.

The chain is built from TRBV27 and TRBJ1-4, with D possibly matching TRBD1 (5 bases). V was cut by 3 bases and J by 3 bases, with 14 bases left in between. Germline CDR1 reads MNHEY; CDR2 reads SMNVEV (reference sequence). There are 16 residues in the CDR3. The CDR3 reads CASSFSVGDANEKLFF. DNA for the CDR3: TGTGCCAGCAGTTTCTCCGTAGGGGACGCTAATGAAAAACTGTTTTTT. The full variable domain, in which reference TRBV27 and TRBJ1-4 provide the parts outside the CDR3, is EAQVTQNPRYLITVTGKKLTVTCSQNMNHEYMSWYRQDPGLGLRQIYYSMNVEVTDKGDVPEGYKVSRKEKRNFPLILESPSPNQTSLYFCASSFSVGDANEKLFFGSGTQLSVL.

This clonotype came up a few times. J is TRBJ2-2 and V is TRBV6-6; weak D call: TRBD1 (6 bases). The V gene's germline CDR1 is MNHNY and CDR2 SVGAGI (reference sequence). The V end was cut by 5 bases, the J end by 9 bases, with 22 bases between. This CDR3 is built from 16 residues. The CDR3 reads CASSDDRLVHFRELFF. DNA for the CDR3: TGTGCCAGCAGTGATGACAGGCTGGTTCATTTCAGGGAGCTGTTTTTT.

The chain carries TRBV6-2 or TRBV6-3 and TRBJ2-7; 12 bases align to TRBD2. CDR3 length equals 16 residues. Germline V gives CDR1 MNHEY, CDR2 SVGEGT. With 6 bases clipped from V and 2 bases from J, the junction kept 8 bases outside the gene matches. CDR3 protein: CASRGLAGRLPYEQYV. CDR3 sequence (DNA): TGTGCCAGCAGAGGACTAGCGGGGAGATTACCCTACGAGCAGTACGTC.

The gene calls are TRBV6-6 and TRBJ1-1; no definite D call. CDR1 and CDR2 from the germline V gene are MNHNY and SVGAGI (reference sequence). The CDR3 contains 13 residues. V dropped 4 bases and J dropped 2 bases, with 8 bases sitting between them. CDR3 in amino acids: CASSFVINTEAFF. The CDR3 bases are TGTGCCAGCAGTTTCGTGATAAACACTGAAGCTTTCTTT.

This clonotype appeared many times. The chain combines TRBV7-9 with TRBJ2-5; TRBD2 is a possible D gene (6 bases). This CDR3 contains 14 residues. Germline loops: CDR1 SEHNR, CDR2 FQNEAQ (reference sequence). V was clipped by 6 bases and J by 2 bases, with 13 bases between them. The CDR3 DNA is TGTGCCAGCAGTTCTGCCCGGGAGCAAGAGACCCAGTACTTC. Translating gives CASSSAREQETQYF. The full variable domain, with the rest looked up from reference TRBV7-9 and TRBJ2-5, is DTGVSQNPRHKITKRGQNVTFRCDPISEHNRLYWYRQTLGQGPEFLTYFQNEAQLEKSRLLSDRFSAERPKGSFSTLEIQRTEQGDSAMYLCASSSAREQETQYFGPGTRLLVL.

The DNA for the CDR3 is TGCAGTGCTAGCACGGCCGGGGCGTGGGATACGCAGTATTTT. It specifies CSASTAGAWDTQYF. This chain joins TRBV20-1 and TRBJ2-3, with D perhaps TRBD1 or TRBD2 (5 bases each). The germline V gene has CDR1 DFQATT and CDR2 SNEGSKA (reference sequence). Trimming took 3 bases from V and 6 from J, leaving 16 bases between them. There are 14 residues in the CDR3.

The V call is TRBV27, the J call TRBJ1-2; D remains ambiguous. Germline loops: CDR1 MNHEY, CDR2 SMNVEV (reference sequence). The V end lost 6 bases, the J end lost 8 bases, and 16 bases lay between the germline ends. This CDR3 has 13 amino acids. CDR3 region: CASRLFRSEGYTF. CDR3 DNA: TGTGCCAGCAGATTGTTCAGAAGTGAGGGCTACACCTTC.

This clonotype has more than one count but fewer than ten. The CDR3 spells CASSLGWGQGYYEQYF. CDR3 DNA: TGTGCCAGCAGCTTAGGATGGGGACAGGGTTACTACGAGCAGTACTTC. The rearrangement links TRBV13 to TRBJ2-7, with 9 bases matching TRBD1. Germline CDR1 PRHDT, CDR2 FYEKMQ (reference sequence). With V trimmed by 0 bases and J by 3 bases, 6 bases remained unmatched. The CDR3 is 16 amino acids.

This clonotype was recorded at least ten times. This chain links TRBV7-2 with TRBJ2-1, with 12 nucleotides matching TRBD2. The CDR3 runs to 16 residues. V was clipped by 4 bases and J by 9 bases; unmatched bases: 10. CDR1 and CDR2 (germline): SGHTA, FQGNSA. The CDR3 spells CASSSPTSGGTSEQFF. The CDR3 coding sequence is TGTGCCAGCAGCTCCCCGACTAGCGGGGGTACAAGTGAGCAGTTCTTC.

This clonotype has just one count. The gene calls are TRBV15 and TRBJ2-7, with D possibly matching TRBD1 (6 bases). CDR3 length: 13 amino acids. Trimming pared 0 bases from V and 5 bases from J, leaving 8 bases between. In germline, CDR1 is LNHNV, CDR2 YYDKDF (reference sequence). The CDR3 loop is CATSREDSHEQYV. CDR3 bases: TGTGCCACCAGCAGAGAGGACAGCCACGAGCAGTACGTC.

This chain links TRBV6-1 with TRBJ2-1; D remains unclear. Germline V lookup: CDR1 MNHNS, CDR2 SASEGT. The CDR3 is made up of 16 amino acids. Trimming removed 4 bases from V and 0 bases from J, with 13 bases in between. CDR3: CASSGVVTSSYNEQFF. The CDR3 DNA follows: TGTGCCAGCAGTGGGGTAGTAACAAGCTCCTACAATGAGCAGTTCTTC.

The chain carries TRBV4-1 and TRBJ1-1, with D possibly matching TRBD1 (6 bases). The CDR3 covers 15 residues. The V gene's germline CDR1 is MGHRA and CDR2 YSYEKL. The germline V and J ends were trimmed by 0 bases and 0 bases, with 8 bases remaining between them. In nucleotides, the CDR3 is TGCGCCAGCAGCCAAGAGGGACACTTGAACACTGAAGCTTTCTTT. Protein sequence: CASSQEGHLNTEAFF.

In this sample, this clonotype turned up once. This chain joins TRBV23-1 and TRBJ2-2; D perhaps matches TRBD1 (5 bases). TRBV23-1 is assigned to the ORF class and has an uncertain function. CDR3 size: 17 residues. The germline V and J ends were trimmed by 6 bases and 7 bases, with 24 bases remaining between them. The CDR3 nucleotides read TGCGCCAGCAGCAATCCCCTTACCCCCAGGGCGGTCGGGGAGCTGTTTTTT. Translation: CASSNPLTPRAVGELFF.

This clonotype was found a few times. The V call is TRBV28, the J call TRBJ2-1; 11 bases agree with TRBD2. The germline V gene encodes CDR1 MDHEN and CDR2 SYDVKM. This CDR3 is 20 amino acids long. The junction had 16 bases not matched to a gene; V was cut back by 6 bases and J by 0 bases. The CDR3 is CASSYPRETSGVSSYNEQFF. The CDR3 DNA is TGTGCCAGCAGCTACCCCAGGGAGACTAGCGGGGTAAGCTCCTACAATGAGCAGTTCTTC.

This chain connects TRBV6-1 to TRBJ2-7; either TRBD1 or TRBD2 may supply D (5 bases each). V lost 5 bases and J 6 bases, leaving 8 bases between the germline ends. The germline gives CDR1 MNHNS, CDR2 SASEGT. The CDR3 is 11 residues long. CDR3 region: CASSPGSEQYV. Written as DNA, the CDR3 is TGTGCCAGCAGTCCAGGGAGCGAGCAGTACGTC.

This clonotype has a handful of counts. The rearrangement joins TRBV6-6 to TRBJ2-2; TRBD1 agrees at 7 bases. CDR3 size: 16 residues. V trimming: 6 bases; J trimming: 1 base; junction bases outside the gene matches: 8. Per germline, CDR1 MNHNY and CDR2 SVGAGI (reference sequence). The CDR3 bases are TGTGCCAGCAGACTTTACAGGGGAAAGAACACCGGGGAGCTGTTTTTT. Translation gives CASRLYRGKNTGELFF.

This clonotype was counted at least ten times. The V and J genes are TRBV7-8 and TRBJ2-3; a possible D gene is TRBD1 (5 bases). Germline lookup yields CDR1 SGHVS and CDR2 FQNEAQ. The CDR3 spans 14 residues. Trimming removed 11 bases at V and 3 bases at J, with 18 bases between. The CDR3: CADAKGNPTDTQYF. The CDR3, as DNA: TGTGCCGACGCGAAGGGGAACCCGACAGATACGCAGTATTTT.

This clonotype was counted only a few times. The chain recombines TRBV6-2 or TRBV6-3 with TRBJ1-6, with D possibly TRBD1 on 5 matching bases. The CDR3 has 15 residues. CDR1 is MNHEY, CDR2 SVGEGT, per germline. Trimming took off 6 bases at V and 7 bases at J, with 16 bases between the two ends. The CDR3 loop reads CASSSDKRGNSPLHF. CDR3 DNA sequence: TGTGCCAGCAGCTCGGACAAGAGGGGAAATTCACCCCTCCACTTT.

This clonotype occurred a few times. V usage is TRBV2 and J usage is TRBJ1-4; D is possibly TRBD1 (6 bases). This CDR3 comprises 15 residues. CDR1 and CDR2 (germline): SNHLY, FYNNEI. With 5 bases removed from V and 8 bases from J, the gap between germline ends came to 18 bases. This CDR3 is CASSSSRGMGEKLFF. The CDR3 nucleotides are TGTGCCAGCAGTAGTAGCAGGGGAATGGGGGAAAAACTGTTTTTT.